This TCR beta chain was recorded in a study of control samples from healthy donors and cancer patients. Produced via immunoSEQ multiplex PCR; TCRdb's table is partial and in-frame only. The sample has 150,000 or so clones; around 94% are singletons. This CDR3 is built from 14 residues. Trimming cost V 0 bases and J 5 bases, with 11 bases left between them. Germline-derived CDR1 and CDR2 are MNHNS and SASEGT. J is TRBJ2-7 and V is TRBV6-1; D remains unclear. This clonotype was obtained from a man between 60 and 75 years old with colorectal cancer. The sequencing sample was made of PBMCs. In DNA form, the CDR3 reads TGTGCCAGCAGTGAAGCGGGGTGGCCCCACGAGCAGTACTTC. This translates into CASSEAGWPHEQYF.